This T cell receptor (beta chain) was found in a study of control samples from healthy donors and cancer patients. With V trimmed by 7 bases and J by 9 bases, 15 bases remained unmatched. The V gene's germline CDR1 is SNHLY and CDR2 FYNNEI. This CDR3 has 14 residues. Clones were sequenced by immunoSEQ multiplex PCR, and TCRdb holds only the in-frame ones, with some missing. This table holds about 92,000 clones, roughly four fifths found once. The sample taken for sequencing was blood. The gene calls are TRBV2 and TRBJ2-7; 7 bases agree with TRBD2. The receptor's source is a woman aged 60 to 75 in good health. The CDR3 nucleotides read TGTGCCAGCATGCCCGGGAGGCAGACCCAGAGGCAGTACTTC. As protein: CASMPGRQTQRQYF.